This TCR beta chain comes out of a study of CD8 T cells in ankylosing spondylitis. Study-wide points: Typical of ankylosing spondylitis blood, it appeared, was a TCR beta motif of seven to nine highly homologous variants.

TCRdb re-called the 5' RACE reads with MiXCR, one entry per CDR3 protein. The sample carries 120,000 or so distinct CDR3 sequences, about 13% recorded once. About this clonotype itself: Its target is unknown.

CDR3 length equals 13 residues. The germline gives CDR1 ENHRY, CDR2 SYGVKD. The V and J ends lost 6 bases and 1 base respectively, with 8 bases between them. This clonotype was obtained from a female donor with ankylosing spondylitis or in good health (not recorded which). Sequencing was done on a sample of blood, either unsorted or a sorted T cell fraction (not recorded which). The V and J genes are TRBV10-3 and TRBJ2-3; D might be TRBD1 or TRBD2, each matching 5 bases. Here the CDR3 reads CAIRGPGTDTQYF. Written as DNA, the CDR3 is TGTGCCATCAGGGGACCTGGCACAGATACGCAGTATTTT.